These T cell receptor beta chains were read from a single sample in a study of vaccination effects on CD4 cells after COVID-19. Their cognate antigens are unknown. Assay used: immunoSEQ multiplex PCR; TCRdb lists only in-frame clones, some missing. The sample has tens of thousands of clones; around 68% are singletons. The source was CD4+ T cells from PBMCs cultured with SARS-CoV-2 spike peptides, collected before COVID-19 vaccination. The source of these receptors is a human donor who received a COVID-19 vaccine. The CDR3 runs from the conserved cysteine through the conserved F or W. D genes are given only for firm matches. A clone size is listed for some rows: how often the clone was seen (once, few, many), or a class if it is expanded.

CASSQGDGKLFF,TGTGCCAGCAGCCAAGGTGATGGGAAACTGTTTTTT,NA,TRBJ1-4,TRBV3-1/TRBV3-2,few
CASSVALGRGTDTQYF,TGTGCCAGCAGCGTAGCTTTGGGGAGGGGGACAGATACGCAGTATTTT,NA,TRBJ2-3,TRBV9,NA
CASRTSGRAGTDTQYF,TGTGCCAGTAGGACTAGCGGGAGGGCTGGCACAGATACGCAGTATTTT,TRBD2,TRBJ2-3,TRBV19,NA
CASSFYRANTEAFF,TGTGCCAGCAGCTTCTACAGAGCGAACACTGAAGCTTTCTTT,NA,TRBJ1-1,TRBV5-8,NA
CASSGQLAGYGYTF,TGTGCCAGCAGCGGACAGCTCGCAGGGTATGGCTACACCTTC,NA,TRBJ1-2,TRBV2,few
CASSYLGDTQYF,TGTGCCAGCAGTTACCTAGGGGATACGCAGTATTTT,NA,TRBJ2-3,TRBV28,NA
CASSVDGVGLSGTGELFF,TGTGCCAGCAGCGTAGACGGGGTAGGGTTGAGTGGTACCGGGGAGCTGTTTTTT,NA,TRBJ2-2,TRBV9,NA
CASSSRTDPQRRHSNQPQHF,TGTGCCAGCAGTTCCCGGACAGACCCTCAACGTAGACATAGCAATCAGCCCCAGCATTTT,NA,TRBJ1-5,TRBV28,NA
CAIRPGGPYEQFF,TGTGCCATCAGACCCGGGGGACCTTATGAGCAGTTCTTC,NA,TRBJ2-1,TRBV10-3,NA
CASSQELMVPYGYTF,TGTGCCAGCAGCCAAGAGCTAATGGTACCGTATGGCTACACCTTC,NA,TRBJ1-2,TRBV3-1/TRBV3-2,NA
CASSPGTGGHNEQFF,TGTGCCAGCAGCCCCGGGACAGGGGGTCACAATGAGCAGTTCTTC,TRBD1,TRBJ2-1,TRBV5-4,NA
CAISVTGTNTEAFF,TGTGCCATCAGTGTTACAGGGACGAACACTGAAGCTTTCTTT,NA,TRBJ1-1,TRBV10-3,NA